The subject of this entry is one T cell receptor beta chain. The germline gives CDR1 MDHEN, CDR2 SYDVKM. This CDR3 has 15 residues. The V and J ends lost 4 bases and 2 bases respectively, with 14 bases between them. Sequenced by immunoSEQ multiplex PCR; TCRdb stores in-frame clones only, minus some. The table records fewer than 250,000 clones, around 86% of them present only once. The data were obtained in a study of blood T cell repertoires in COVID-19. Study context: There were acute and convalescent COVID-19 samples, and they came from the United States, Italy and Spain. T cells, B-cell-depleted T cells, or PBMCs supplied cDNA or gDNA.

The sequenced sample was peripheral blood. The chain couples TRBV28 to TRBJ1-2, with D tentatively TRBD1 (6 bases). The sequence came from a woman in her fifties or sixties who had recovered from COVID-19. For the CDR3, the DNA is TGTGCCAGCAGTTCCGGGGGGGCCGGGAACTATGGCTACACCTTC. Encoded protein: CASSSGGAGNYGYTF.